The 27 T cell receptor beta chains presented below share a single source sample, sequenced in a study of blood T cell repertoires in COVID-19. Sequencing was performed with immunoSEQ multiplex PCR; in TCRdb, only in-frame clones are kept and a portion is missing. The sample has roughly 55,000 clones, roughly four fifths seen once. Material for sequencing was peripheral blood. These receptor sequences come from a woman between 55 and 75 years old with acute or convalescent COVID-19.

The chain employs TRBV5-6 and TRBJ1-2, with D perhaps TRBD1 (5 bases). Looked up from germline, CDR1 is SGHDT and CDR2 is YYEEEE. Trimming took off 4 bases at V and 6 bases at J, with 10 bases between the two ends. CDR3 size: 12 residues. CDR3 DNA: TGTGCCAGCAGCCCCGCGGGGGATGGCTACACCTTC. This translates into CASSPAGDGYTF. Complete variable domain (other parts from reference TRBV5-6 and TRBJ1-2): DAGVTQSPTHLIKTRGQQVTLRCSPKSGHDTVSWYQQALGQGPQFIFQYYEEEERQRGNFPDRFSGHQFPNYSSELNVNALLLGDSALYLCASSPAGDGYTFGSGTRLTVV.

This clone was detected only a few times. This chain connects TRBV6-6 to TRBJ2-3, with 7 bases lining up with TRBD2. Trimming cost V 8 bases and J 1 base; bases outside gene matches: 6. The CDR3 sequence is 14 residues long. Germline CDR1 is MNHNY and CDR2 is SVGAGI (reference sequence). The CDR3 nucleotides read TGTGCCAGCGGGAGACTAGCAGGCACAGATACGCAGTATTTT. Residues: CASGRLAGTDTQYF.

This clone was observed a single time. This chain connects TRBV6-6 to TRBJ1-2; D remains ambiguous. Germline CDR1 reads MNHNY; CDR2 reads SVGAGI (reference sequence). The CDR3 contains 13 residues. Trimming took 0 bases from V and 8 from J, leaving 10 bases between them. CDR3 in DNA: TGTGCCAGCAGTTACTCGAGAGGAGAAGGCTACACCTTC. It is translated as CASSYSRGEGYTF.

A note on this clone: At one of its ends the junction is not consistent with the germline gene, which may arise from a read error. The CDR3 spells CASSKANAGAYEQYF. The CDR3, as DNA: TGTGCCAGCAGTAAAGCCAACGCGGGAGCCTACGAGCAGTACTTC. This rearrangement joins TRBV6-1 to TRBJ2-7; 7 nucleotides line up with TRBD2. This CDR3 spans 15 amino acids. Germline V gives CDR1 MNHNS, CDR2 SASEGT.

CDR3: CASSHGTGGATGANVLTF. The CDR3, as DNA: TGTGCCAGCAGCCACGGGACAGGGGGTGCTACCGGGGCCAACGTCCTGACTTTC. The rearrangement links TRBV7-3 to TRBJ2-6; 11 positions agree with TRBD1. Germline V gene lookup returns CDR1 SGHTA and CDR2 FQGTGA. The ends lost 5 bases at V and 4 bases at J; junction bases unmatched: 10. The CDR3 extends over 18 amino acids.

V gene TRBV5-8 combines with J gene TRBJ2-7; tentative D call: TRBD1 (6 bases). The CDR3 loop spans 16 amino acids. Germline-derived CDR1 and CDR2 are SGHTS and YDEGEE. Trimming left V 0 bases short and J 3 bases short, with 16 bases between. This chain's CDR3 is CASSLGQDSRIYEQYF. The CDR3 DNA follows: TGTGCCAGCAGCTTGGGTCAGGACAGCCGAATCTACGAGCAGTACTTC.

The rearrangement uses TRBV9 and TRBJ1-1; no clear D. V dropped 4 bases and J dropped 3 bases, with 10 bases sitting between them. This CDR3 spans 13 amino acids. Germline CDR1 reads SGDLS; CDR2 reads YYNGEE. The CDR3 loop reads CASSKDTDTEAFF. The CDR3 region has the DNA TGTGCCAGCAGCAAAGACACTGACACTGAAGCTTTCTTT.

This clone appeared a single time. The CDR3 spells CASSQHGTEAFF. The DNA of the CDR3 is TGTGCCAGCAGCCAACATGGCACTGAAGCTTTCTTT. The rearrangement links TRBV7-8 to TRBJ1-1; D not certain. V gave up 5 bases and J gave up 4 bases, with 8 bases separating them. The CDR3 has 12 amino acids. Looked up from germline, CDR1 is SGHVS and CDR2 is FQNEAQ.

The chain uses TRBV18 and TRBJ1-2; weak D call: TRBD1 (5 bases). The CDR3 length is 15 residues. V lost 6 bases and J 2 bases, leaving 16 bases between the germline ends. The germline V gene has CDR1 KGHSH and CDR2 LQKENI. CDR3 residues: CASSQRQSVNYGYTF. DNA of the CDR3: TGTGCCAGCTCCCAACGACAGTCAGTGAACTATGGCTACACCTTC.

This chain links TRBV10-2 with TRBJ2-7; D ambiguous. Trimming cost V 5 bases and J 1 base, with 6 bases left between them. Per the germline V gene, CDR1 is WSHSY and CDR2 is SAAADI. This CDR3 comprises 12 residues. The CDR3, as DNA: TGCGCCAGCAGTACCGGGTCCTACGAGCAGTACTTC. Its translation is CASSTGSYEQYF.

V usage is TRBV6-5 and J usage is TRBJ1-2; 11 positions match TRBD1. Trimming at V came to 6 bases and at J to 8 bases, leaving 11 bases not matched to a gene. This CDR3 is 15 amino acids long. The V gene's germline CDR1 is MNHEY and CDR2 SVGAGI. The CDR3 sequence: CASRDRGRGLIGYTF. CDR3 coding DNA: TGTGCCAGCAGGGACAGGGGGCGCGGATTGATAGGCTACACCTTC.

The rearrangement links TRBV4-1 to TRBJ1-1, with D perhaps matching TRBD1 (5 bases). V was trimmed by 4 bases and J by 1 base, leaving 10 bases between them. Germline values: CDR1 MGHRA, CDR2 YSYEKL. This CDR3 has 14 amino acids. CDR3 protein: CASSPGPQNTEAFF. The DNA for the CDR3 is TGCGCCAGCAGCCCAGGGCCTCAGAACACTGAAGCTTTCTTT.

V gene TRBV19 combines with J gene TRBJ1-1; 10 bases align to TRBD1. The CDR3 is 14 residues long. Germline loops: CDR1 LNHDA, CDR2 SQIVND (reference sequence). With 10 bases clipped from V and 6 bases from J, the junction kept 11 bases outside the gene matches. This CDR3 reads CATNGRQGASEAFF. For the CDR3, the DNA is TGTGCCACTAACGGGAGACAGGGGGCCTCTGAAGCTTTCTTT.

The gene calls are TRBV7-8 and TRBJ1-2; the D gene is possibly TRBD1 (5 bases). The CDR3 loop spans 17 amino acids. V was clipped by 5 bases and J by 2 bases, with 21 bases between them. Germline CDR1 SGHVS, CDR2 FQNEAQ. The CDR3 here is CASSPRRGENLNYGYTF. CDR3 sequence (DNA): TGTGCCAGCAGCCCGAGGAGGGGCGAAAACCTAAACTATGGCTACACCTTC.

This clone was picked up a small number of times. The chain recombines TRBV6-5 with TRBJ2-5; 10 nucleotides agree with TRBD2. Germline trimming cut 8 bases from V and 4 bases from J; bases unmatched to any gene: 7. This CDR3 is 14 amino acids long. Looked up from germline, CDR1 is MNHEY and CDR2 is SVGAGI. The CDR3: CASWSGRARETQYF. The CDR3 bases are TGTGCCAGCTGGAGCGGGAGGGCCAGAGAGACCCAGTACTTC.

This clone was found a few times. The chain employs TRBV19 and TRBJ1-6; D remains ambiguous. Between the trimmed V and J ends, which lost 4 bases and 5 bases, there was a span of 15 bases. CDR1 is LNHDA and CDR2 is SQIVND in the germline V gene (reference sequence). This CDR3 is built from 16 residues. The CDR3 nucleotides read TGTGCCAGTAGTAGGTCCGGGGTTAATGATAATTCACCCCTCCACTTT. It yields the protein CASSRSGVNDNSPLHF.

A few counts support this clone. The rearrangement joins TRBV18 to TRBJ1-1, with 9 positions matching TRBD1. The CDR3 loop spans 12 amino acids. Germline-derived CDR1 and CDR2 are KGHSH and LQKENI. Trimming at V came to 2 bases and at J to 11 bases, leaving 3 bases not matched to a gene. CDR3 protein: CASSPGDRAAFF. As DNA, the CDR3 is TGTGCCAGCTCACCAGGGGACAGGGCGGCTTTCTTT.

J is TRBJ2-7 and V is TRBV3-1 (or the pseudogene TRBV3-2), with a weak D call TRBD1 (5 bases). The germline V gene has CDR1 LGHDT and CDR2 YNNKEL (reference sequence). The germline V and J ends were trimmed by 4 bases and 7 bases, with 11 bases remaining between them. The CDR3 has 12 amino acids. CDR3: CASSRLRQEQYF. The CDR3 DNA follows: TGTGCCAGCAGCCGACTGCGACAGGAGCAGTACTTC.

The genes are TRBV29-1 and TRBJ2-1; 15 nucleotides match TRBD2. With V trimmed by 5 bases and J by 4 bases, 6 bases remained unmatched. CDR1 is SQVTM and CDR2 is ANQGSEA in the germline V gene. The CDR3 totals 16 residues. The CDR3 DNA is TGCAGCGTTAACGAAGGACTAGCGGGAGGGTACAATGAGCAGTTCTTC. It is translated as CSVNEGLAGGYNEQFF.

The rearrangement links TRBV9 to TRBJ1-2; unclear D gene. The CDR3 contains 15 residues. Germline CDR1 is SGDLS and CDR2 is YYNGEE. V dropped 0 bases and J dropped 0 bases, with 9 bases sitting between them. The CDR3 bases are TGTGCCAGCAGCGTAGACGCGACATCTAACTATGGCTACACCTTC. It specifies CASSVDATSNYGYTF. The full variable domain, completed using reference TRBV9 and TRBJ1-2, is DSGVTQTPKHLITATGQRVTLRCSPRSGDLSVYWYQQSLDQGLQFLIQYYNGEERAKGNILERFSAQQFPDLHSELNLSSLELGDSALYFCASSVDATSNYGYTFGSGTRLTVV.

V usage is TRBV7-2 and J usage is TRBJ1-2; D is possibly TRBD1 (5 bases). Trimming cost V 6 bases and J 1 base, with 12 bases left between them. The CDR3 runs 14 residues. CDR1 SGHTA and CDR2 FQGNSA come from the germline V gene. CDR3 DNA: TGTGCCAGCAGGGGGGGGAAGGATAACTATGGCTACACCTTC. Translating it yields CASRGGKDNYGYTF.

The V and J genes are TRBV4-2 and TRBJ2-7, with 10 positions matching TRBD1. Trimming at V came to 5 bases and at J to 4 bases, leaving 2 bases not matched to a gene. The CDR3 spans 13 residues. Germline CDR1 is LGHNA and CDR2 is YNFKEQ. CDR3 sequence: CASSWTGGYEQYF. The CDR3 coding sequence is TGTGCCAGCAGCTGGACAGGGGGTTACGAGCAGTACTTC.

As DNA, the CDR3 is TGTGCCAGCAGCCGAGGACAGGCGGGGAAGGAGACCCAGTACTTC. Translated: CASSRGQAGKETQYF. The chain recombines TRBV5-4 with TRBJ2-5; TRBD1 might be the D (7 bases). The CDR3 is 15 residues long. V was clipped by 4 bases and J by 5 bases, with 18 bases between them. Germline V gene lookup returns CDR1 SGHNT and CDR2 YYREEE (reference sequence).

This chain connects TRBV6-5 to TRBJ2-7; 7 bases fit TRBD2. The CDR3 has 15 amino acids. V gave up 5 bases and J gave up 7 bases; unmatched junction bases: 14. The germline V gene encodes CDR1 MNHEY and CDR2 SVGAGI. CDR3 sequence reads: CASSPLGTGGWEQYF. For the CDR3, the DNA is TGTGCCAGCAGTCCCCTTGGGACGGGGGGTTGGGAGCAGTACTTC.

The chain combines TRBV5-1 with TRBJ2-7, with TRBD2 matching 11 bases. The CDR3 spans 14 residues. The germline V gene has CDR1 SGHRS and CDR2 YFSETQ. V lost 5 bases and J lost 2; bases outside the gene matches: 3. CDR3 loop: CASSPGLAAYEQYF. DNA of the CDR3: TGCGCCAGCAGTCCGGGACTAGCGGCCTACGAGCAGTACTTC.

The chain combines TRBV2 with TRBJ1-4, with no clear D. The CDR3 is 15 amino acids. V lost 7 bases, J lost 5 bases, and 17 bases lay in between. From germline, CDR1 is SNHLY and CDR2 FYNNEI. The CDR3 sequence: CASTPGGQRNEKLFF. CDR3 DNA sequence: TGTGCCAGCACCCCTGGTGGGCAGCGGAATGAAAAACTGTTTTTT. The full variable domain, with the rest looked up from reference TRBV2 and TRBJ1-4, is EPEVTQTPSHQVTQMGQEVILRCVPISNHLYFYWYRQILGQKVEFLVSFYNNEISEKSEIFDDQFSVERPDGSNFTLKIRSTKLEDSAMYFCASTPGGQRNEKLFFGSGTQLSVL.

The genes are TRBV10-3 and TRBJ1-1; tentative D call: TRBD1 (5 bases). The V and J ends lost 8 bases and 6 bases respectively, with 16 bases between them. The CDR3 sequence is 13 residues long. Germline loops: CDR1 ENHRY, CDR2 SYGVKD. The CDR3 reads CAIGGGMGSEAFF. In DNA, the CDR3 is TGTGCCATCGGCGGGGGGATGGGGTCTGAAGCTTTCTTT.